What follows is one TCR beta chain and its context. This entry comes from a study of cytomegalovirus exposure and HLA in healthy donors. V gave up 5 bases and J gave up 11 bases; unmatched junction bases: 6. The CDR3 contains 12 residues. Germline V gives CDR1 MNHEY, CDR2 SMNVEV (reference sequence). Primers for the PCR totalled 60 Vbeta and 13 Jbeta. The protocol was immunoSEQ multiplex PCR, while the TCRdb copy is restricted to in-frame clones and leaves out a portion. The sample contains some 130,000 clones, around 80% of which appear only once. The chain uses TRBV27 and TRBJ2-1; 7 nucleotides agree with TRBD1. Sequencing input: PBMCs. This TCR came from a man younger than 35 in good health and CMV-seronegative. In nucleotides, the CDR3 is TGTGCCAGCAGTGCACCCAGGGGGAAGCAGTTCTTC. This encodes CASSAPRGKQFF.